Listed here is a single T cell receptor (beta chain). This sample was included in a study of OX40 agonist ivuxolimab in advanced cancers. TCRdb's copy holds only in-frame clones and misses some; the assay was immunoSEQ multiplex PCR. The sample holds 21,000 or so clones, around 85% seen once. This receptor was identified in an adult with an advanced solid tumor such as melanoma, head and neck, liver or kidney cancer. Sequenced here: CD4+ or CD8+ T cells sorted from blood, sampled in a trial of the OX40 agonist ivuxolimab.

Here the CDR3 reads CASGWDSPYEQYF. CDR3 DNA sequence: TGTGCTAGTGGTTGGGACAGTCCCTACGAGCAGTACTTC. The chain recombines TRBV12-5 with TRBJ2-7; 7 bases line up with TRBD1. The CDR3 loop spans 13 amino acids. Per germline, CDR1 LGHNT and CDR2 FRNRAP. The trim removed 4 bases at V and 2 bases at J, leaving 2 bases unmatched.